One sample yielded the 17 T cell receptor beta chains listed below, sequenced in a study of T cell changes during pregnancy in multiple sclerosis. Repertoires were generated with immunoSEQ multiplex PCR, while TCRdb's copy carries only in-frame clones and drops some. The sample gives 89,000 or so clones, approximately 90% of which show up once; 3.5% is in the top ten. The sequences come from PBMCs, collected in the first trimester of pregnancy. The receptors come from a female donor in good health, serving as a control in a pregnancy study. Some clones in this sample may be carry-over from other donors' samples.

The chain is built from TRBV18 and TRBJ2-5; D gene ambiguous. The germline V gene has CDR1 KGHSH and CDR2 LQKENI. V dropped 5 bases and J dropped 1 base, with 11 bases sitting between them. The CDR3 spans 14 residues. CDR3 region: CASSVRLFQETQYF. CDR3 DNA: TGTGCCAGCTCAGTACGACTCTTCCAAGAGACCCAGTACTTC.

The J gene is TRBJ2-7, the V gene TRBV4-2; D uncertain. V lost 2 bases and J 3 bases, leaving 8 bases between the germline ends. CDR3 size: 13 residues. CDR1 and CDR2 from the germline V gene are LGHNA and YNFKEQ. CDR3 protein: CASSQLVSYEQYF. CDR3 bases: TGTGCCAGCAGCCAATTAGTGAGCTACGAGCAGTACTTC.

The chain carries TRBV28 and TRBJ1-5; 11 bases align to TRBD1. Germline V gene lookup returns CDR1 MDHEN and CDR2 SYDVKM. With 8 bases clipped from V and 6 bases from J, the junction kept 0 bases outside the gene matches. This CDR3 has 12 residues. The CDR3 region has the DNA TGTGCCAGCGGGACAGGGGGTCAGCCCCAGCATTTT. Encoded protein: CASGTGGQPQHF.

The chain is built from TRBV19 and TRBJ2-7, with TRBD2 matching 10 bases. V shed 2 bases and J 3 bases; nucleotides not matched to a gene: 4. CDR1 LNHDA and CDR2 SQIVND come from the germline V gene (reference sequence). The CDR3 loop spans 15 amino acids. The CDR3: CASSIFGTSDYEQYF. The CDR3 nucleotides read TGTGCCAGTAGTATATTTGGGACTAGCGACTACGAGCAGTACTTC. Based on the CDR3 plus reference TRBV19 and TRBJ2-7, the full variable domain is DGGITQSPKYLFRKEGQNVTLSCEQNLNHDAMYWYRQDPGQGLRLIYYSQIVNDFQKGDIAEGYSVSREKKESFPLTVTSAQKNPTAFYLCASSIFGTSDYEQYFGPGTRLTVT.

The chain links TRBV2 to TRBJ2-2; 9 positions match TRBD1. This CDR3 region has 17 residues. The germline CDR1 and CDR2 sequences are SNHLY and FYNNEI. With 5 bases clipped from V and 7 bases from J, the junction kept 14 bases outside the gene matches. This CDR3 reads CASSPLQDRGGVGELFF. As DNA, the CDR3 is TGTGCCAGCAGTCCTCTCCAGGACAGGGGCGGGGTCGGGGAGCTGTTTTTT. The variable domain in full, with the rest retrieved from reference TRBV2 and TRBJ2-2, is EPEVTQTPSHQVTQMGQEVILRCVPISNHLYFYWYRQILGQKVEFLVSFYNNEISEKSEIFDDQFSVERPDGSNFTLKIRSTKLEDSAMYFCASSPLQDRGGVGELFFGEGSRLTVL.

This chain connects TRBV19 to TRBJ2-2; D possibly corresponds to TRBD2 (6 bases). There are 15 residues in the CDR3. Germline V lookup: CDR1 LNHDA, CDR2 SQIVND (reference sequence). Deletions cut 3 bases from V and 5 bases from J, with 13 bases between. CDR3: CASSISAGPTGELFF. CDR3 bases: TGTGCCAGTAGTATCTCGGCGGGACCGACCGGGGAGCTGTTTTTT.

This chain connects TRBV6-6 to TRBJ2-2, with a weak D call TRBD1 (6 bases). V lost 2 bases, J lost 2 bases, and 9 bases lay in between. CDR3 size: 15 residues. CDR1 MNHNY and CDR2 SVGAGI come from the germline V gene (reference sequence). The CDR3 coding sequence is TGTGCCAGCAGTTACCCCGGGACAAACACCGGGGAGCTGTTTTTT. Residues: CASSYPGTNTGELFF.

The chain uses TRBV6-1 and TRBJ2-1; 7 bases are shared with TRBD2. Germline V gives CDR1 MNHNS, CDR2 SASEGT. The CDR3 contains 16 residues. With V trimmed by 4 bases and J by 5 bases, 11 bases remained unmatched. CDR3 in amino acids: CASSAMREFGHNEQFF. As DNA, the CDR3 is TGTGCCAGCAGTGCCATGCGGGAGTTTGGGCACAATGAGCAGTTCTTC.

J is TRBJ1-5 and V is TRBV19; D ambiguous. There are 16 residues in the CDR3. V lost 2 bases and J 0 bases, leaving 11 bases between the germline ends. CDR1 is LNHDA, CDR2 SQIVND, per germline (reference sequence). The CDR3 sequence is CASSINTGYSNQPQHF. As DNA, the CDR3 is TGTGCCAGTAGTATAAATACCGGGTATAGCAATCAGCCCCAGCATTTT.

DNA for the CDR3: TGTGCCAGTAGTTTCGGGGGAATCTCACCCCTCCACTTT. This sequence encodes CASSFGGISPLHF. The chain employs TRBV19 and TRBJ1-6; tentative D call: TRBD1 (5 bases). V lost 5 bases to trimming and J lost 10 bases, with 12 bases between them. The germline V gene encodes CDR1 LNHDA and CDR2 SQIVND (reference sequence). The length of the CDR3 is 13 residues.

The V gene is TRBV2, the J gene TRBJ1-5; D possibly corresponds to TRBD1 (6 bases). Germline V gene lookup returns CDR1 SNHLY and CDR2 FYNNEI. V was pared by 6 bases and J by 4 bases, with 10 bases between. This CDR3 comprises 13 residues. CDR3 sequence (DNA): TGTGCCAGCAGCCAACAGGGTAATCAGCCCCAGCATTTT. The encoded protein is CASSQQGNQPQHF.

Worth noting for this clone: Its ends do not fully match the called genes, so a read error is possible. This chain connects TRBV5-1 to TRBJ2-1; the D gene is possibly TRBD1 (6 bases). CDR1 is SGHRS, CDR2 YFSETQ, per germline. CDR3 length equals 15 residues. CDR3 DNA sequence: TGCGCCAGCGGCTTTGAAGGGGGAGTTATCAATGAGCAGTTCTTC. It yields the protein CASGFEGGVINEQFF.

The V call is TRBV7-2, the J call TRBJ2-1; the D gene is possibly TRBD1 (5 bases). Trimming removed 6 bases from V and 8 bases from J, with 8 bases in between. The length of the CDR3 is 11 residues. The germline V gene has CDR1 SGHTA and CDR2 FQGNSA. This CDR3 reads CASSWGYEQFF. CDR3 nucleotide sequence: TGTGCCAGCAGTTGGGGCTATGAGCAGTTCTTC. The entire variable domain, with the rest obtained from reference TRBV7-2 and TRBJ2-1, is as follows: GAGVSQSPSNKVTEKGKDVELRCDPISGHTALYWYRQSLGQGLEFLIYFQGNSAPDKSGLPSDRFSAERTGGSVSTLTIQRTQQEDSAVYLCASSWGYEQFFGPGTRLTVL.

This clone was observed a single time. The chain links TRBV27 to TRBJ1-4, with 9 nucleotides matching TRBD1. CDR1 is MNHEY and CDR2 is SMNVEV in the germline V gene (reference sequence). V gave up 4 bases and J gave up 8 bases; unmatched junction bases: 11. CDR3 size: 16 residues. DNA of the CDR3: TGTGCCAGCAGTTCAGCCCGGACAGGGGTGTCGGAAAAACTGTTTTTT. As protein: CASSSARTGVSEKLFF.

V usage is TRBV11-2 and J usage is TRBJ1-3; D perhaps matches TRBD1 (5 bases). The V gene lost 0 bases and the J gene lost 10 bases, with 10 bases spanning the gap. The germline gives CDR1 SGHAT, CDR2 FQNNGV. The CDR3 is 13 residues long. The CDR3 loop reads CASSLDLGGTIYF. As DNA, the CDR3 is TGTGCCAGCAGCTTAGATCTGGGGGGGACCATATATTTT.

This chain links TRBV6-5 with TRBJ2-1, with no clear D. Germline CDR1 reads MNHEY; CDR2 reads SVGAGI. Between the trimmed V and J ends, which lost 0 bases and 0 bases, there was a span of 6 bases. The CDR3 is 15 residues long. The CDR3 DNA reads TGTGCCAGCAGTTACTCAGAGAGCTCCTACAATGAGCAGTTCTTC. Translation gives CASSYSESSYNEQFF.

The chain carries TRBV11-2 and TRBJ1-2, with 7 bases matching TRBD1. The V gene's germline CDR1 is SGHAT and CDR2 FQNNGV. The CDR3 loop spans 16 amino acids. Unmatched junction bases numbered 10, after V lost 5 bases and J lost 1 base. This CDR3 reads CASSPFGQAHNYGYTF. CDR3 DNA sequence: TGTGCCAGCAGCCCCTTTGGACAGGCACATAACTATGGCTACACCTTC.